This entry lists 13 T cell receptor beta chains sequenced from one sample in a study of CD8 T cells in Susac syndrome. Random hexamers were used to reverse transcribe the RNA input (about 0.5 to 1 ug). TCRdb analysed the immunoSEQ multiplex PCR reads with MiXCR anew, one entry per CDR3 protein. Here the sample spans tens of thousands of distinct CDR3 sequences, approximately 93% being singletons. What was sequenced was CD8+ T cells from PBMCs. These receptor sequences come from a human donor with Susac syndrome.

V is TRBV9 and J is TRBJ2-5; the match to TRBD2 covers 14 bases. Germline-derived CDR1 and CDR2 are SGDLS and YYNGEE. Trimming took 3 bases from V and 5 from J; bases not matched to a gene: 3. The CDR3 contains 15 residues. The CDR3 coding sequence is TGTGCCAGCAGCGCCGGGACTAGCGGGGGTGAGACCCAGTACTTC. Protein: CASSAGTSGGETQYF. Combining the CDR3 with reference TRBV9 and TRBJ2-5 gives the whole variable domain DSGVTQTPKHLITATGQRVTLRCSPRSGDLSVYWYQQSLDQGLQFLIQYYNGEERAKGNILERFSAQQFPDLHSELNLSSLELGDSALYFCASSAGTSGGETQYFGPGTRLLVL.

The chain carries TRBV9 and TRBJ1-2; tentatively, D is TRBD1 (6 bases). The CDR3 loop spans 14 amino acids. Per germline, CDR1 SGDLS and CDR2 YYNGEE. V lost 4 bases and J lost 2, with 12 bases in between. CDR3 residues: CASSFRDTNYGYTF. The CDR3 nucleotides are TGTGCCAGCAGCTTCCGGGACACGAACTATGGCTACACCTTC.

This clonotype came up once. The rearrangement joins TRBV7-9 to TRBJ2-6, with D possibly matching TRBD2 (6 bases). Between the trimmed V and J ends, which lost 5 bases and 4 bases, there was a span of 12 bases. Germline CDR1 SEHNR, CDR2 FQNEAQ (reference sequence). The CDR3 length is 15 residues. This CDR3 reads CASSGEVWGANVLTF. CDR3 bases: TGTGCCAGCAGCGGGGAGGTCTGGGGGGCCAACGTCCTGACTTTC.

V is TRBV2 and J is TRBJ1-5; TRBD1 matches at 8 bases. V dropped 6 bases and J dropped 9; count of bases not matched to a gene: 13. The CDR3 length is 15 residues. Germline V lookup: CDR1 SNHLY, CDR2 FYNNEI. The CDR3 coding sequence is TGTGCCAGCAGGAAAGGGACAGGCGGGGTTTGGCCCCAGCATTTT. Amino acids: CASRKGTGGVWPQHF.

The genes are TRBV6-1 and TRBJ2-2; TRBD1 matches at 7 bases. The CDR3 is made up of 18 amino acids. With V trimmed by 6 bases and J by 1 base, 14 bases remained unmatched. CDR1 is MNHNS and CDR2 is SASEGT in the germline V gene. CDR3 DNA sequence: TGTGCCAGCAGCCTGTTTCCCTACAGGGGCCTGAACACCGGGGAGCTGTTTTTT. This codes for CASSLFPYRGLNTGELFF.

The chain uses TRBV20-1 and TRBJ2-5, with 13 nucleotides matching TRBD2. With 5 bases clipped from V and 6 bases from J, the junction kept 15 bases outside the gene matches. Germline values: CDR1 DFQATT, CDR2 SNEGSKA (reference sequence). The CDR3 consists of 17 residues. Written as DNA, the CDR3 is TGCAGTGCTCTCGGACTAGCGGGAGATAAGACAAGGCAGACCCAGTACTTC. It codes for CSALGLAGDKTRQTQYF.

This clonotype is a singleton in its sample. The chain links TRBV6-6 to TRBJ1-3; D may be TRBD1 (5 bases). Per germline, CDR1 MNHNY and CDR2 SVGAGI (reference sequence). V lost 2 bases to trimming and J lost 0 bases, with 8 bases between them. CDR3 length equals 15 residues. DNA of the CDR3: TGTGCCAGCAGTTACGACAGTTCCTCTGGAAACACCATATATTTT. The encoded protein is CASSYDSSSGNTIYF.

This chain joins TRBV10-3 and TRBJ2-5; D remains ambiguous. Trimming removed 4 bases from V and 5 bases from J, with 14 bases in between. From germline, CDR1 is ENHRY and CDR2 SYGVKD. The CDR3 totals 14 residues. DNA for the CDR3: TGTGCCATCAGTGTAGCTGGAGATGAGGAGACCCAGTACTTC. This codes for CAISVAGDEETQYF.

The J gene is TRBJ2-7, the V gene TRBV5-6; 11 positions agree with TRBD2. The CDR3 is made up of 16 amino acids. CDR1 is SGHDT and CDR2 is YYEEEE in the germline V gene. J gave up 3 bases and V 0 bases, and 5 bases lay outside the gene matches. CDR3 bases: TGTGCCAGCAGCTTGGCCGGGGGGACTAGCGGCTACGAGCAGTACTTC. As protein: CASSLAGGTSGYEQYF.

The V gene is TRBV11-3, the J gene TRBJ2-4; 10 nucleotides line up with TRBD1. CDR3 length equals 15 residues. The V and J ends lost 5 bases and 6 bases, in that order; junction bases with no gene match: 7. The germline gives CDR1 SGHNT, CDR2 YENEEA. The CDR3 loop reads CASSGTGAQGNIQYF. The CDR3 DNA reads TGTGCCAGCAGCGGGACAGGGGCCCAAGGAAACATTCAGTACTTC.

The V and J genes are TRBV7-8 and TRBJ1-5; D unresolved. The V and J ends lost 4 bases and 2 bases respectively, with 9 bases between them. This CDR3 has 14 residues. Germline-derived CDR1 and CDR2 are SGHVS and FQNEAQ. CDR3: CASSYRYGNQPQHF. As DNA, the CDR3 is TGTGCCAGCAGCTACCGGTACGGCAATCAGCCCCAGCATTTT.

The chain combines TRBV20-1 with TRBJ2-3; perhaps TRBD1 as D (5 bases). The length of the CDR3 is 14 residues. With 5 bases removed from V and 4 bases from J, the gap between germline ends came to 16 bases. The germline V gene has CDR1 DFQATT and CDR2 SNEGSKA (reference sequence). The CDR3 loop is CSAAWGPKADTQYF. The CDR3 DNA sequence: TGCAGTGCTGCCTGGGGCCCTAAAGCAGATACGCAGTATTTT.

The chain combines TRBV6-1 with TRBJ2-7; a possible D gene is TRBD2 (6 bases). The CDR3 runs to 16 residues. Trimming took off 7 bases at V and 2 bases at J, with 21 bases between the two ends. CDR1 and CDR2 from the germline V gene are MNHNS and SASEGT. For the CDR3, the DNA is TGTGCCAGCAACCTCCGAGGTGGAGGGTCCGCCTACGAGCAGTACTTC. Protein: CASNLRGGGSAYEQYF.